Given below is one T cell receptor beta chain in context. The antigen is unknown. TCRdb's table, derived via immunoSEQ multiplex PCR, lists solely in-frame clones and lacks some. This table holds 150,000 or so clones, roughly nine tenths found once. These data belong to a study of T cell responses to AZD1222 COVID-19 vaccine. Across the study: Timing groups of about 4 and about 12 weeks for second doses were pooled. General study points: All repertoire sampling was performed exclusively after the peak T cell response. Close to half of all spike-specific TCRs reportedly target regions of the variants that are unmutated.

V was pared by 5 bases and J by 1 base, with 13 bases of the junction left unmatched. Germline V gives CDR1 SGHTA, CDR2 FQGTGA. This CDR3 contains 18 residues. The source of this sequence is an adult in good health. The chain employs TRBV7-3 and TRBJ2-5; TRBD2 matches 10 bases. Here the sequenced sample was peripheral blood, taken on day 0 of AZD1222 vaccination. CDR3 region: CASSNDNASGSFQETQYF. The CDR3, as DNA: TGTGCCAGCAGCAACGACAATGCTAGCGGGAGTTTCCAAGAGACCCAGTACTTC.